This T cell receptor (beta chain) was documented in a study of blood T cell repertoires in COVID-19 (dated by TCRdb to 2018 to 2020). Study-wide context: Collaborator samples came from the United States, Italy and Spain and covered acute and convalescent phases of COVID-19. The material from the prospective study consisted of cDNA or gDNA derived from T cells, B-cell-depleted T cells, or PBMCs. Deeply sampled blood TCRbeta repertoires from subjects exposed to, actively infected with, or recovered from COVID-19 were included in the dataset. A freely available public database, intended as a resource for researchers studying the immune response to SARS-CoV-2, is where the repertoires were released. The samples were drawn from the first 160 participants of the ongoing ImmuneRACE study and from roughly 1,300 subjects provided by 6 global collaborators. Nearly every sample came with metadata listing a de-identified subject ID, COVID-19 status, age in years and sex. HLA class I and class II types, where available, came from metadata supplied by the sample provider rather than from assay-based typing. Study-wide findings and limitations: Clinical and demographic metadata were provided uncurated, with the amount varying by source and participant.

Note on this clone: Its antigen is currently not known. Base qualities are not recorded, but no much larger clone differs from it by a single base.

Whole blood was collected in K2EDTA tubes by collaborating institutions according to the institutions' own protocols. For TCRbeta analysis, collaborators shipped samples as frozen whole blood, isolated PBMCs, or DNA extracted from either of those sample types. The germline V gene gives CDR1 as MNHNS and CDR2 as SASEGT. After removal of 3 bases from V and 6 bases from J, the junction retains 10 bases not matched to a gene. Reading from cysteine to phenylalanine, the CDR3 counts 16 amino acids. Of the read, only the CDR3 DNA is kept; its 48 bases are in frame from base 1. TCRbeta CDR3 regions were amplified from genomic DNA by means of the immunoSEQ Assay, a bias-controlled multiplex PCR. Per the source publication's procedure: The number of nucleated cells in each sample was estimated from the amplification of reference gene primers within the assay. Sequence reads were collapsed and filtered to measure the absolute abundance of every unique TCRbeta CDR3 rearrangement. For each sample, productive Simpson clonality was calculated as the square root of Simpson's diversity index across productive rearrangements. In its TCRdb copy, this immuneACCESS table keeps in-frame sequences only and misses some clones. Where compared with another copy, unresolved V genes explain less than half of these, and the others have no known cause. V and J calls and clone size follow that table, whereas D and trimming were derived from the DNA. The sample includes about 14,000 clones, with 84% observed a single time. Of the sample, approximately 30% falls within the top ten clones.

Sequencing input: peripheral blood. The TCR originated in a man in his forties or fifties with active COVID-19. The sequence joins TRBV6-1 to TRBJ1-2, with TRBD1 identical over 10 junction bases. CDR3 region: CASSDLATGGWNGYTF. The nucleotides are TGTGCCAGCAGTGATTTAGCGACAGGGGGCTGGAATGGCTACACCTTC.